These 14 T cell receptor beta chains came from one sample sequenced in a study of cytomegalovirus exposure and HLA in healthy donors. PCR involved 60 Vbeta and 13 Jbeta primers. The repertoire was sequenced with immunoSEQ multiplex PCR; TCRdb's copy has only in-frame clones and lacks some. Of 200,000 to 300,000 clones listed, approximately 81% are singletons. Sequenced: PBMCs. The source is an older woman in good health and CMV-seropositive.

The gene calls are TRBV1 and TRBJ2-3; the table assigns TRBD2, which was not confirmed against the DNA. TRBV1 is deemed a pseudogene. The CDR3 spans 15 residues. The CDR3 region is CTSSLRVLSTDTQYF. The CDR3 DNA sequence: TGCACCAGCAGCCTGCGGGTACTAAGCACAGATACGCAGTATTTT.

The chain combines TRBV7-2 with TRBJ2-7, with 9 bases that match TRBD2. CDR1 and CDR2 from the germline V gene are SGHTA and FQGNSA. V shed 5 bases, J shed 2 bases, and the junction held 4 bases outside the gene matches. The CDR3 length is 14 residues. CDR3 coding DNA: TGTGCCAGCAGCAGTCTAGCGGGACCCTACGAGCAGTACTTC. Protein: CASSSLAGPYEQYF.

The V gene is TRBV21-1, the J gene TRBJ2-1; the DNA was not used to check the table's D call, TRBD2. TRBV21-1 is a documented pseudogene. CDR3 size: 13 residues. This CDR3 is CASSTSGSNEQFF. CDR3 DNA: TGTGCCAGCAGCACTAGCGGGAGCAATGAGCAGTTCTTC.

V usage is TRBV30 and J usage is TRBJ2-3, with D hard to call. Trimming took off 0 bases at V and 5 bases at J, with 3 bases between the two ends. Germline CDR1 is GTSNPN and CDR2 is SVGIG (reference sequence). This CDR3 is 11 amino acids long. The CDR3 DNA reads TGTGCCTGGAGTGTACAAGATACGCAGTATTTT. Its translation is CAWSVQDTQYF.

The chain joins TRBV9 to TRBJ1-3, with 9 bases fitting TRBD1. CDR3 length: 16 residues. Germline CDR1 SGDLS, CDR2 YYNGEE. Losses at the gene ends were 3 bases for V and 0 bases for J; bases not matched to a gene: 4. CDR3 in amino acids: CASSEGTGHSGNTIYF. Written as DNA, the CDR3 is TGTGCCAGCAGCGAGGGGACAGGGCACTCTGGAAACACCATATATTTT.

The chain couples TRBV7-9 to TRBJ2-1, with 10 bases fitting TRBD2. V dropped 5 bases and J dropped 0; count of bases not matched to a gene: 4. This CDR3 has 16 residues. The germline CDR1 and CDR2 sequences are SEHNR and FQNEAQ (reference sequence). CDR3 sequence: CASSGSGRSSYNEQFF. CDR3 nucleotides: TGTGCCAGCAGCGGTAGCGGGAGGTCCTCCTACAATGAGCAGTTCTTC.

The rearrangement uses TRBV6-1 and TRBJ1-5; tentative D call: TRBD1 (5 bases). The CDR3 sequence is 14 residues long. The germline V and J ends were trimmed by 4 bases and 4 bases, with 11 bases remaining between them. Germline CDR1 MNHNS, CDR2 SASEGT. The CDR3 DNA sequence: TGTGCCAGCAGTGGAAGTCAGGGTAATCAGCCCCAGCATTTT. It is translated as CASSGSQGNQPQHF.

J is TRBJ2-5 and V is TRBV6-6; 8 bases map to TRBD2. J was trimmed by 2 bases and V by 9 bases; bases with no gene match: 14. Germline V gives CDR1 MNHNY, CDR2 SVGAGI (reference sequence). The CDR3 extends over 16 amino acids. The CDR3 here is CASLYRLAKRQETQYF. CDR3 DNA sequence: TGTGCCAGTCTATATCGACTAGCGAAGCGACAAGAGACCCAGTACTTC.

The chain employs TRBV7-9 and TRBJ1-3; no clear D. Per germline, CDR1 SEHNR and CDR2 FQNEAQ (reference sequence). The V gene lost 3 bases and the J gene lost 0 bases, with 9 bases spanning the gap. This CDR3 is built from 15 residues. DNA for the CDR3: TGTGCCAGCAGCTTGTCCCAACTCTCTGGAAACACCATATATTTT. Translation gives CASSLSQLSGNTIYF.

This sequence joins TRBV4-1 and TRBJ1-1; no firm D call. Trimming stripped 3 bases from V and 8 bases from J, with 7 bases between. From germline, CDR1 is MGHRA and CDR2 YSYEKL. The CDR3 extends over 11 amino acids. The DNA for the CDR3 is TGCGCCAGCAGCCAGAACAAAGAAGCTTTCTTT. Protein: CASSQNKEAFF.

The chain combines TRBV9 with TRBJ1-1, with 7 bases lining up with TRBD1. Trimming cost V 4 bases and J 5 bases; bases outside gene matches: 14. CDR1 is SGDLS, CDR2 YYNGEE, per germline. CDR3 size: 16 residues. The CDR3 bases are TGTGCCAGCAGCTTGTCCTCAGGGGGTGGGGGAACTGAAGCTTTCTTT. This gives the protein CASSLSSGGGGTEAFF. The full variable domain, its missing parts supplied by reference TRBV9 and TRBJ1-1, is DSGVTQTPKHLITATGQRVTLRCSPRSGDLSVYWYQQSLDQGLQFLIQYYNGEERAKGNILERFSAQQFPDLHSELNLSSLELGDSALYFCASSLSSGGGGTEAFFGQGTRLTVV.

This chain connects TRBV5-1 to TRBJ2-7, with TRBD1 as a possible D gene (6 bases). Trimming stripped 0 bases from V and 3 bases from J, with 13 bases between. Germline CDR1 reads SGHRS; CDR2 reads YFSETQ. The CDR3 length is 15 residues. CDR3 protein: CASSLAQGRDYEQYF. The CDR3, as DNA: TGCGCCAGCAGCTTGGCCCAGGGGAGAGACTACGAGCAGTACTTC. The full variable domain, with the rest looked up from reference TRBV5-1 and TRBJ2-7, is KAGVTQTPRYLIKTRGQQVTLSCSPISGHRSVSWYQQTPGQGLQFLFEYFSETQRNKGNFPGRFSGRQFSNSRSEMNVSTLELGDSALYLCASSLAQGRDYEQYFGPGTRLTVT.

The V gene is TRBV7-6, the J gene TRBJ1-2; D might be TRBD1 (5 bases). Trimming cost V 2 bases and J 7 bases, with 11 bases left between them. CDR1 is SGHVS, CDR2 FNYEAQ, per germline. This CDR3 has 13 amino acids. The CDR3 spells CASSLSRQSGYTF. The CDR3, as DNA: TGTGCCAGCAGCTTAAGTAGACAGTCTGGCTACACCTTC.

J is TRBJ2-3 and V is TRBV2, with D perhaps TRBD1 (6 bases). V dropped 3 bases and J dropped 0 bases, with 10 bases sitting between them. Germline V gene sequence: CDR1 SNHLY, CDR2 FYNNEI. The CDR3 totals 15 residues. The CDR3 region is CASSDHTGSTDTQYF. The CDR3 DNA reads as TGTGCCAGCAGTGATCATACAGGGAGCACAGATACGCAGTATTTT.